One and the same sample provided the 32 T cell receptor beta chains below, sequenced in a study of CD8 T cells in ankylosing spondylitis. In TCRdb, the 5' RACE reads were re-called with MiXCR into one record per CDR3 protein. The sample yields 270,000 or so distinct CDR3 sequences, over 15% seen once. The sequencing input was blood, either unsorted or a sorted T cell fraction (not recorded which). These TCRs come from a male donor with ankylosing spondylitis or in good health (not recorded which).

This chain links TRBV5-1 with TRBJ2-5; maybe TRBD2 (5 bases). The V and J ends lost 1 base and 4 bases respectively, with 11 bases between them. Germline CDR1 is SGHRS and CDR2 is YFSETQ. The CDR3 runs to 14 residues. The CDR3 DNA follows: TGCGCCAGCAGCTTGATCGGGGATAGAGAGACCCAGTACTTC. It is translated as CASSLIGDRETQYF.

A few counts support this clonotype. This chain uses TRBV2 with TRBJ2-5; possible D gene TRBD2, 6 bases. V dropped 7 bases and J dropped 0 bases, with 15 bases sitting between them. The CDR3 sequence is 15 residues long. The V gene's germline CDR1 is SNHLY and CDR2 FYNNEI. The CDR3 region has the DNA TGTGCCAGCACCGAGGGGAGGTACAACCAAGAGACCCAGTACTTC. Protein: CASTEGRYNQETQYF.

This clonotype was observed many times. The rearrangement links TRBV15 to TRBJ2-1, with 7 bases lining up with TRBD2. The V gene end was trimmed by 6 bases and the J gene end by 3 bases; junction bases not matched to a gene: 2. CDR1 and CDR2 from the germline V gene are LNHNV and YYDKDF (reference sequence). This CDR3 is built from 13 residues. The CDR3 sequence is CATSLADYNEQFF. CDR3 nucleotides: TGTGCCACCAGTCTAGCGGACTACAATGAGCAGTTCTTC.

The genes are TRBV4-3 and TRBJ2-1, with 10 positions matching TRBD2. CDR1 LGHNA and CDR2 YSLEER come from the germline V gene. The CDR3 runs to 17 residues. V lost 0 bases and J lost 5; bases outside the gene matches: 7. The chain's CDR3 is CASSQDHPAGGNNEQFF. CDR3 nucleotide sequence: TGCGCCAGCAGCCAAGATCACCCAGCGGGAGGGAACAATGAGCAGTTCTTC.

The genes are TRBV12-3 or TRBV12-4 and TRBJ2-7, with 9 bases aligning to TRBD2. V was clipped by 6 bases and J by 2 bases; unmatched bases: 8. The CDR3 is made up of 15 amino acids. The chain's CDR3 is CASSDGLASTYEQYF. For the CDR3, the DNA is TGTGCCAGCAGCGATGGACTAGCGTCCACCTACGAGCAGTACTTC.

The chain carries TRBV2 and TRBJ2-7; either TRBD1 or TRBD2 may supply D (6 bases each). From germline, CDR1 is SNHLY and CDR2 FYNNEI. This CDR3 is built from 15 residues. V was shortened by 7 bases and J by 1 base, with 17 bases between the two germline ends. CDR3 nucleotides: TGTGCCAGCAATGACGCGGGGACAATTTCCTACGAGCAGTACTTC. This sequence encodes CASNDAGTISYEQYF. The variable domain in full, completed from reference TRBV2 and TRBJ2-7, reads EPEVTQTPSHQVTQMGQEVILRCVPISNHLYFYWYRQILGQKVEFLVSFYNNEISEKSEIFDDQFSVERPDGSNFTLKIRSTKLEDSAMYFCASNDAGTISYEQYFGPGTRLTVT.

The chain joins TRBV28 to TRBJ2-2; TRBD2 agrees at 7 bases. The CDR3 runs to 15 residues. Trimming took 3 bases from V and 3 from J; bases not matched to a gene: 4. From germline, CDR1 is MDHEN and CDR2 SYDVKM. DNA for the CDR3: TGTGCCAGCAGTTTCCAGCGGGAATACACCGGGGAGCTGTTTTTT. Protein product: CASSFQREYTGELFF.

The rearrangement joins TRBV28 to TRBJ2-5; 8 bases are shared with TRBD1. The CDR3 consists of 14 residues. J gave up 5 bases and V 3 bases, and 5 bases lay outside the gene matches. Looked up from germline, CDR1 is MDHEN and CDR2 is SYDVKM. DNA of the CDR3: TGTGCCAGCAGTTTTTCAGGGGGCGCGGAGACCCAGTACTTC. Its protein is CASSFSGGAETQYF.

This clonotype was detected only a few times. The chain employs TRBV3-1 and TRBJ1-1; 8 bases fit TRBD1. This CDR3 is 15 amino acids long. Per germline, CDR1 LGHDT and CDR2 YNNKEL (reference sequence). The junction had 4 bases not matched to a gene; V was cut back by 0 bases and J by 4 bases. CDR3 nucleotides: TGTGCCAGCAGCCAAGATTGGGGGACAGGCACTGAAGCTTTCTTT. The encoded protein is CASSQDWGTGTEAFF.

This clonotype was seen repeatedly, ten times or more. The chain joins TRBV5-6 to TRBJ2-7, with D unresolved. V was trimmed by 3 bases and J by 1 base, leaving 11 bases between them. The germline V gene has CDR1 SGHDT and CDR2 YYEEEE. The CDR3 runs 14 residues. CDR3 region: CASSSSKGSYEQYF. The DNA for the CDR3 is TGTGCCAGCAGCTCTTCTAAGGGATCCTACGAGCAGTACTTC.

This clonotype was observed at least ten times. The rearrangement joins TRBV2 to TRBJ2-7; no firm D call. V lost 3 bases, J lost 0 bases, and 9 bases lay in between. CDR1 is SNHLY, CDR2 FYNNEI, per germline. CDR3 length: 14 residues. The DNA for the CDR3 is TGTGCCAGCAGTGATCAAACCCGCTCCTACGAGCAGTACTTC. Amino acids: CASSDQTRSYEQYF.

On this clonotype itself: This sequence may be a read error, since a much larger clone differs from it by one base. The chain joins TRBV29-1 to TRBJ2-1, with D perhaps assigned TRBD1 or TRBD2 (5 bases each). The CDR3 runs to 14 residues. Between the trimmed V and J ends, which lost 2 bases and 3 bases, there was a span of 11 bases. Germline CDR1 reads SQVTM; CDR2 reads ANQGSEA. DNA for the CDR3: TGCAGCGTTGAATCGGGGCTCTTCTACAATGAGCAGTTCTTC. Translation: CSVESGLFYNEQFF.

This clonotype has only a few counts. This sequence joins TRBV10-3 and TRBJ2-5; weak D call: TRBD1 (5 bases). The CDR3 sequence is 13 residues long. V was cut by 7 bases and J by 0 bases, with 9 bases left in between. In germline, CDR1 is ENHRY, CDR2 SYGVKD. The CDR3 sequence: CAINDRYQETQYF. The CDR3 DNA follows: TGTGCCATCAACGACAGATACCAAGAGACCCAGTACTTC.

The chain uses TRBV2 and TRBJ2-5; tentative D call: TRBD1 (6 bases). CDR1 is SNHLY, CDR2 FYNNEI, per germline. The CDR3 is 14 amino acids. V gave up 3 bases and J gave up 5 bases, with 13 bases separating them. Here the CDR3 reads CASSDGQGWETQYF. The CDR3 DNA reads as TGTGCCAGCAGTGACGGCCAGGGGTGGGAGACCCAGTACTTC.

V is TRBV4-3 and J is TRBJ1-2; perhaps TRBD1 as D (6 bases). Germline V CDR1 and CDR2: LGHNA, YSLEER. CDR3 length: 17 residues. With 3 bases removed from V and 3 bases from J, the gap between germline ends came to 20 bases. Written as DNA, the CDR3 is TGCGCCAGCAGCCAGGTTCTCGAGGACAGCTCCTACTATGGCTACACCTTC. As protein: CASSQVLEDSSYYGYTF.

This chain joins TRBV20-1 and TRBJ1-4; D ambiguous. The CDR3 extends over 15 amino acids. The germline V gene encodes CDR1 DFQATT and CDR2 SNEGSKA (reference sequence). With 0 bases removed from V and 3 bases from J, the gap between germline ends came to 11 bases. The CDR3 nucleotides read TGCAGTGCTAGAGATGGAGGCTCGGCTAATGAAAAACTGTTTTTT. Its protein product is CSARDGGSANEKLFF.

This clonotype was picked up a small number of times. The gene calls are TRBV4-1 and TRBJ1-2; no firm D call. The CDR3 covers 16 residues. CDR1 and CDR2 (germline): MGHRA, YSYEKL. Trimming removed 1 base at V and 0 bases at J, with 12 bases between. DNA for the CDR3: TGCGCCAGCAGCCAAGGATCCGGGGTAGCTAACTATGGCTACACCTTC. As protein: CASSQGSGVANYGYTF.

The rearrangement uses TRBV14 and TRBJ2-7; D is unresolved. V lost 3 bases and J 2 bases, leaving 11 bases between the germline ends. The CDR3 loop spans 14 amino acids. Germline V lookup: CDR1 SGHDN, CDR2 FVKESK. The CDR3 DNA reads TGTGCCAGCAGCCATTGGTCTGGAGCCTACGAGCAGTACTTC. Its translation: CASSHWSGAYEQYF.

The table lists this clonotype with a few counts. This chain joins TRBV6-2 or TRBV6-3 and TRBJ2-2; 9 positions agree with TRBD1. Losses at the gene ends were 0 bases for V and 4 bases for J; bases not matched to a gene: 15. The CDR3 contains 20 residues. Germline CDR1 reads MNHEY; CDR2 reads SVGEGT. The CDR3 nucleotides read TGTGCCAGCAGTTACTCAACCGGGACAGGGTCTTTCAGGGGCACCGGGGAGCTGTTTTTT. This translates into CASSYSTGTGSFRGTGELFF.

The gene calls are TRBV9 and TRBJ1-5; D call uncertain. Trimming took 4 bases from V and 3 from J, leaving 14 bases between them. The germline CDR1 and CDR2 sequences are SGDLS and YYNGEE. There are 15 residues in the CDR3. Written as DNA, the CDR3 is TGTGCCAGCAGCCCCTCTCGAGGGCTCAATCAGCCCCAGCATTTT. Protein: CASSPSRGLNQPQHF. Complete variable domain (other parts from reference TRBV9 and TRBJ1-5): DSGVTQTPKHLITATGQRVTLRCSPRSGDLSVYWYQQSLDQGLQFLIQYYNGEERAKGNILERFSAQQFPDLHSELNLSSLELGDSALYFCASSPSRGLNQPQHFGDGTRLSIL.

This chain links TRBV2 with TRBJ1-1; no firm D call. Trimming pared 8 bases from V and 3 bases from J, leaving 4 bases between. The CDR3 is made up of 10 amino acids. Looked up from germline, CDR1 is SNHLY and CDR2 is FYNNEI. DNA for the CDR3: TGTGCCAGCGCTGACACTGAAGCTTTCTTT. Protein product: CASADTEAFF.

CDR3 sequence reads: CASANREWYEQYF. The DNA of the CDR3 is TGTGCCAGTGCCAACCGGGAGTGGTACGAGCAGTACTTC. The chain links TRBV12-3 or TRBV12-4 to TRBJ2-7, with D possibly being TRBD2 (6 bases). The CDR3 length is 13 residues. The V gene lost 9 bases and the J gene lost 4 bases, with 16 bases spanning the gap.

This clonotype is termed medium-sized (0.01 to 0.1%). This chain links TRBV7-9 with TRBJ2-4; possibly TRBD1 or TRBD2 for D (5 bases each). The germline V gene has CDR1 SEHNR and CDR2 FQNEAQ (reference sequence). The length of the CDR3 is 15 residues. V lost 2 bases, J lost 3 bases, and 11 bases lay in between. The CDR3 coding sequence is TGTGCCAGCAGCTTAAATCTGGGGGTCAAAAACATTCAGTACTTC. Translated: CASSLNLGVKNIQYF.

The chain is built from TRBV7-9 and TRBJ2-7, with D possibly TRBD1 on 5 matching bases. The CDR3 is 11 amino acids. With 4 bases removed from V and 6 bases from J, the gap between germline ends came to 7 bases. The V gene's germline CDR1 is SEHNR and CDR2 FQNEAQ (reference sequence). The CDR3: CASSSDSEQYF. CDR3 DNA: TGTGCCAGCAGCTCAGACAGCGAGCAGTACTTC. Combining the CDR3 with reference TRBV7-9 and TRBJ2-7 gives the whole variable domain DTGVSQNPRHKITKRGQNVTFRCDPISEHNRLYWYRQTLGQGPEFLTYFQNEAQLEKSRLLSDRFSAERPKGSFSTLEIQRTEQGDSAMYLCASSSDSEQYFGPGTRLTVT.

This clonotype was picked up a small number of times. The genes are TRBV6-5 and TRBJ2-7, with 8 bases matching TRBD1. There are 13 residues in the CDR3. V gave up 2 bases and J gave up 7 bases; unmatched junction bases: 4. Germline V CDR1 and CDR2: MNHEY, SVGAGI. As DNA, the CDR3 is TGTGCCAGCAGTTACGGGACAGGTCTTGAGCAGTACTTC. Translating it yields CASSYGTGLEQYF.

The table lists this clonotype with a few counts. The V and J genes are TRBV7-8 and TRBJ2-1; 13 nucleotides agree with TRBD2. CDR3 size: 17 residues. Germline assignment: CDR1 SGHVS and CDR2 FQNEAQ. Trimming at V came to 1 base and at J to 9 bases, leaving 9 bases not matched to a gene. CDR3 amino acids: CASSLVTAGTSGIEQFF. The DNA of the CDR3 is TGTGCCAGCAGCTTAGTGACAGCCGGGACTAGCGGGATTGAGCAGTTCTTC.

This clonotype showed up just a few times. The J gene is TRBJ1-2, the V gene TRBV29-1; 8 bases are shared with TRBD1. CDR3 length: 15 residues. Germline V gene data show CDR1 as SQVTM and CDR2 as ANQGSEA. The V and J ends lost 6 bases and 0 bases, in that order; junction bases with no gene match: 9. This CDR3 is CSVASGQGTNYGYTF. The CDR3 DNA reads as TGCAGCGTAGCAAGCGGACAGGGTACTAACTATGGCTACACCTTC.

This clonotype was recorded at least ten times. This chain connects TRBV6-5 to TRBJ2-7; D possibly corresponds to TRBD2 (7 bases). Trimming took 0 bases from V and 6 from J, leaving 12 bases between them. The CDR3 is 14 residues long. Germline lookup yields CDR1 MNHEY and CDR2 SVGAGI. The CDR3 loop is CASSYSGGRGEQYF. CDR3 DNA: TGTGCCAGCAGTTACTCCGGGGGGCGCGGCGAGCAGTACTTC.

On this clonotype: A much more abundant neighbour one base away suggests this may be a read error. V gene TRBV20-1 combines with J gene TRBJ2-7; 7 nucleotides agree with TRBD2. J was trimmed by 0 bases and V by 2 bases; bases with no gene match: 1. The CDR3 contains 13 residues. Germline V lookup: CDR1 DFQATT, CDR2 SNEGSKA (reference sequence). CDR3 coding DNA: TGCAGTGCTAGAATAGCGGGCTCCTACGAGCAGTACTTC. Amino acids: CSARIAGSYEQYF.

The table lists this clonotype with a few counts. V and J are TRBV20-1 and TRBJ2-7; D not certain. The germline V gene has CDR1 DFQATT and CDR2 SNEGSKA (reference sequence). V gave up 1 base and J gave up 5 bases, with 15 bases separating them. The CDR3 has 14 residues. CDR3 nucleotides: TGCAGTGCTAGAGGGGCCCCTAATTCCGACGAGCAGTACTTC. This encodes CSARGAPNSDEQYF.

This clonotype was seen more than once but under ten times. The chain recombines TRBV4-1 with TRBJ2-2; possible D gene TRBD2, 6 bases. The CDR3 totals 17 residues. Deletions cut 3 bases from V and 3 bases from J, with 17 bases between. CDR1 is MGHRA and CDR2 is YSYEKL in the germline V gene. Here the CDR3 DNA reads TGCGCCAGCAGCCACCCGAGACTAGAATCGGACACCGGGGAGCTGTTTTTT. Protein sequence: CASSHPRLESDTGELFF.

In its sample, this clonotype was seen a few times. The chain joins TRBV9 to TRBJ2-1; 16 bases line up with TRBD2. The germline V gene encodes CDR1 SGDLS and CDR2 YYNGEE. The V and J ends lost 6 bases and 8 bases, in that order; junction bases with no gene match: 14. The CDR3 totals 18 residues. The CDR3 sequence: CASTLGGLAGGPMDEQFF. The CDR3 nucleotides read TGTGCCAGCACCCTAGGGGGACTAGCGGGAGGGCCGATGGATGAGCAGTTCTTC.